These T cell receptor beta chains were read from a single sample in a study of T cell responses to AZD1222 COVID-19 vaccine. Here immunoSEQ multiplex PCR was the method, and the copy in TCRdb shows in-frame clones only, minus some. The sample comprises some 170,000 clones, about nine tenths of which are singletons, and around 4.5% rests with the top ten. Material: peripheral blood, obtained 28 days after the second dose of the MenACWY control vaccine. The receptors were sampled from an adult who received the MenACWY meningococcal vaccine as a control. Both conserved end residues are part of each CDR3. Each record gives: clone size, V gene, D gene, J gene, CDR3 protein, CDR3 DNA. A D gene is named only where the DNA matches it firmly. Size tells how often a clone was seen (once, few, many) or the class of an expanded clone, and some rows leave it out.

>.|TRBV20-1|.|TRBJ2-7
CSASLAANSYEQYF
TGCAGTGCTAGTTTGGCAGCTAACTCCTACGAGCAGTACTTC
>.|TRBV6-2/TRBV6-3|.|TRBJ1-5
CASSYSSGDQPQHF
TGTGCCAGCAGTTACTCGTCGGGGGATCAGCCCCAGCATTTT
>.|TRBV6-2/TRBV6-3|.|TRBJ1-2
CASSYEGRRGYTF
TGTGCCAGCAGTTACGAAGGACGGCGGGGCTACACCTTC
>.|TRBV29-1|.|TRBJ1-1
CSPSIVQGDPEAFF
TGCAGCCCTTCGATAGTACAGGGAGACCCTGAAGCTTTCTTT
>.|TRBV4-1|.|TRBJ1-2
CASSQESGYGYTF
TGCGCCAGCAGCCAGGAGTCAGGCTATGGCTACACCTTC
>.|TRBV7-8|.|TRBJ2-7
CASSLNLLLYEQYF
TGTGCCAGCAGCCTAAACTTGCTCCTGTACGAGCAGTACTTC
>.|TRBV10-3|TRBD1|TRBJ1-2
CAIRVGQGDNYGYTF
TGTGCCATCAGGGTCGGACAGGGAGATAACTATGGCTACACCTTC
>.|TRBV2|.|TRBJ1-4
CASSEIFTGNEKLFF
TGTGCCAGCAGTGAAATTTTTACAGGCAATGAAAAACTGTTTTTT
>.|TRBV7-9|.|TRBJ2-3
CASSLESGYTYF
TGTGCCAGCAGTCTGGAGTCCGGGTATACGTATTTT
>.|TRBV7-3|TRBD1|TRBJ1-3
CASSPGTGSGNTIYF
TGTGCCAGCAGCCCCGGGACAGGCTCTGGAAACACCATATATTTT
>.|TRBV2|.|TRBJ1-2
CASSESGVGGYTF
TGTGCCAGCAGTGAATCTGGGGTAGGTGGCTACACCTTC
>.|TRBV13|TRBD1|TRBJ2-6
CASSPGGSSGANVLTF
TGTGCCAGCAGCCCAGGGGGAAGCTCTGGGGCCAACGTCCTGACTTTC
>.|TRBV12-3/TRBV12-4|.|TRBJ1-3
CASSLRNTIYF
TGTGCCAGCAGTTTAAGAAACACCATATATTTT
>.|TRBV18|TRBD1|TRBJ1-2
CASSQTGWRGYTF
TGTGCCAGCTCACAGACAGGGTGGCGTGGCTACACCTTC
>.|TRBV18|.|TRBJ2-1
CASSPGQEQFF
TGTGCCAGCTCACCCGGACAAGAGCAGTTCTTC
>.|TRBV5-1|.|TRBJ2-3
CASSSGVYTDTQYF
TGCGCCAGCAGCTCGGGGGTCTACACAGATACGCAGTATTTT
>.|TRBV7-2|.|TRBJ2-7
CASSPGVSSYEQYF
TGTGCCAGCAGCCCCGGGGTCAGCTCCTACGAGCAGTACTTC
>once|TRBV18|TRBD1|TRBJ1-4
CASSQQGLANEKLFF
TGTGCCAGCTCGCAACAGGGGTTGGCTAATGAAAAACTGTTTTTT
>once|TRBV28|.|TRBJ1-1
CASSPERVVNTEAFF
TGTGCCAGCAGCCCTGAGCGAGTTGTAAACACTGAAGCTTTCTTT
>few|TRBV6-2/TRBV6-3|.|TRBJ2-5
CASSAGTQETQYF
TGTGCCAGCAGCGCCGGGACCCAAGAGACCCAGTACTTC
>.|TRBV24-1|TRBD2|TRBJ2-1
CATSDLGLAGDIEQFF
TGTGCCACCAGTGATTTGGGACTAGCGGGAGATATTGAGCAGTTCTTC
>.|TRBV28|.|TRBJ1-5
CASSSGGQGNQPQHF
TGTGCCAGCAGTTCCGGGGGCCAGGGCAATCAGCCCCAGCATTTT
>.|TRBV19|.|TRBJ1-5
CATQTGFGNQPQHF
TGTGCCACCCAAACAGGGTTTGGCAATCAGCCCCAGCATTTT
>.|TRBV6-5|.|TRBJ2-4
CASTDGTLAKNIQYF
TGTGCCAGCACCGATGGGACTTTAGCCAAAAACATTCAGTACTTC
>.|TRBV7-2|TRBD2|TRBJ2-7
CASSLGGLAQQYF
TGTGCCAGCAGCTTGGGGGGACTAGCGCAGCAGTACTTC
>.|TRBV2|TRBD1|TRBJ2-5
CASRVGTVKETQYF
TGTGCCAGCAGGGTTGGGACAGTGAAAGAGACCCAGTACTTC
>.|TRBV13|.|TRBJ1-2
CASSPGHFYGYTF
TGTGCCAGCAGCCCGGGACACTTCTATGGCTACACCTTC
>once|TRBV6-2/TRBV6-3|.|TRBJ1-5
CASSYSNALSNQPQHF
TGTGCCAGCAGTTACTCCAATGCTCTTAGCAATCAGCCCCAGCATTTT
>.|TRBV15|TRBD1|TRBJ1-4
CATSSPDRGLEKLFF
TGTGCCACCAGCAGCCCGGACAGGGGACTAGAAAAACTGTTTTTT
>.|TRBV6-2/TRBV6-3|.|TRBJ1-2
CASTPSRTRPSLNYGYTF
TGTGCCAGCACCCCCTCCCGGACCAGACCCTCCCTGAACTATGGCTACACCTTC
>.|TRBV2|TRBD2|TRBJ2-7
CAGRGVSSYEQYF
TGTGCCGGACGGGGGGTCAGCTCCTACGAGCAGTACTTC
>once|TRBV30|TRBD1|TRBJ2-7
CALTGYSYEQYF
TGTGCCTTGACAGGGTACTCCTACGAGCAGTACTTC
>.|TRBV7-2|.|TRBJ1-1
CASSLGGSSVNTEAFF
TGTGCCAGCAGCTTAGGCGGGAGTTCCGTGAACACTGAAGCTTTCTTT
>.|TRBV5-4|.|TRBJ1-3
CASSLAGTLSSGNTIYF
TGTGCCAGCAGCTTGGCCGGCACTTTAAGCTCTGGAAACACCATATATTTT
>.|TRBV7-8|TRBD1|TRBJ1-5
CASSLTGSNQPQHF
TGTGCCAGCAGCCTGACAGGGAGCAATCAGCCCCAGCATTTT
>few|TRBV2|.|TRBJ2-4
CATDRDGNIQYF
TGTGCCACAGACCGGGACGGGAACATTCAGTACTTC
>many|TRBV28|TRBD2|TRBJ2-7
CASSFSGGRRSYEQYF
TGTGCCAGCAGTTTTAGCGGCGGGAGGAGGTCCTACGAGCAGTACTTC
>.|TRBV18|.|TRBJ2-2
CASSPNRDGELFF
TGTGCCAGCTCACCTAATAGGGACGGGGAGCTGTTTTTT
>once|TRBV19|.|TRBJ1-5
CASSIIGSSGIQRLRNQPQHF
TGTGCCAGTAGTATCATCGGTTCTTCAGGGATCCAGCGGCTAAGGAATCAGCCCCAGCATTTT
>.|TRBV11-2|.|TRBJ2-5
CASSSLEGRWETQYF
TGTGCCAGCAGCTCCCTTGAGGGGAGGTGGGAGACCCAGTACTTC
>.|TRBV7-6|.|TRBJ1-2
CASSPRALNYGYTF
TGTGCCAGCAGCCCCAGGGCCTTAAACTATGGCTACACCTTC